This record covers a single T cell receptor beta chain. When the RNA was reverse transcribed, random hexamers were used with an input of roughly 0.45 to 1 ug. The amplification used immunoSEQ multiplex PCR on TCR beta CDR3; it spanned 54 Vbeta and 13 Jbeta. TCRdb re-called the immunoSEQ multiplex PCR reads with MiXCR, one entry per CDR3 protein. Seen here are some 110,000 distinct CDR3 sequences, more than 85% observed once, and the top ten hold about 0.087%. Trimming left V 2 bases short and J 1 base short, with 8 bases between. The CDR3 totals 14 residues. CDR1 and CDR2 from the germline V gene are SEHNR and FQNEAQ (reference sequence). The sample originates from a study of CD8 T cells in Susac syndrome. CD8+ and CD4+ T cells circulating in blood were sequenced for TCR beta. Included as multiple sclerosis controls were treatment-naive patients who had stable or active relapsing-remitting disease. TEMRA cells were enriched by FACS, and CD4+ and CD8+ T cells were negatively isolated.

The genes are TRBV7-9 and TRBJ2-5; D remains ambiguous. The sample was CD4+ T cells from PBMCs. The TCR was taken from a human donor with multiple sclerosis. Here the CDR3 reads CASSLPLLQETQYF. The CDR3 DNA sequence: TGTGCCAGCAGCTTACCTCTCCTCCAAGAGACCCAGTACTTC.